This T cell receptor (beta chain) stems from a study of T cells in Graves' hyperthyroidism and ophthalmopathy. This CDR3 has 15 amino acids. Trimming cost V 3 bases and J 7 bases, with 19 bases left between them. The V gene's germline CDR1 is DFQATT and CDR2 SNEGSKA (reference sequence). The CDR3 regions of TCR beta were amplified from RNA transcripts. The HTBI set primed first-round TCR CDR3 RT-PCR. Each CDR3 protein is one row after TCRdb ran MiXCR on the multiplex PCR reads. The repertoire holds some 490,000 distinct CDR3 sequences, about 15% seen once, with approximately 30% in the top ten. Each 10 ml fresh peripheral blood draw supplied the PBMCs. In its sample, this clonotype was seen a few times. Its specificity is unknown. Findings and caveats of the study: Ophthalmopathy was identified by the model a median around 6.3 months ahead of onset. In the blood, most expanded thyroid clonotypes above 0.001 appeared as well.

This clonotype was obtained from a young woman with Graves' ophthalmopathy. The chain joins TRBV20-1 to TRBJ2-1; tentative D call: TRBD2 (6 bases). Sequencing was done on a sample of blood. For the CDR3, the DNA is TGCAGTGCTAGTCTCTGGGGCGGGATAGGGAATGAGCAGTTCTTC. Translated, it gives CSASLWGGIGNEQFF.